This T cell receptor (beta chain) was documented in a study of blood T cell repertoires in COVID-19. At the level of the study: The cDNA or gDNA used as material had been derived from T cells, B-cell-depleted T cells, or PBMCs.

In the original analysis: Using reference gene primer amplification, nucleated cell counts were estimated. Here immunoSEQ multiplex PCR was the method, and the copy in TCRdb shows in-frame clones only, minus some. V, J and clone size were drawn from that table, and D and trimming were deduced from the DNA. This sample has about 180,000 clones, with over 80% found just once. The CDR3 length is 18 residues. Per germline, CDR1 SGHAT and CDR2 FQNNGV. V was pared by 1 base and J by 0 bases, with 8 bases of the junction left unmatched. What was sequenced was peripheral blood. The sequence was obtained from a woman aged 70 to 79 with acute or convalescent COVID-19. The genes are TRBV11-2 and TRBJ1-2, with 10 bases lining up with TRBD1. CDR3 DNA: TGTGCCAGCAGCTTAGGCTGGGACAGGGGTCCTCCTAACTATGGCTACACCTTC. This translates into CASSLGWDRGPPNYGYTF. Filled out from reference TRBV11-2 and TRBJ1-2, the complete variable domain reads EAGVAQSPRYKIIEKRQSVAFWCNPISGHATLYWYQQILGQGPKLLIQFQNNGVVDDSQLPKDRFSAERLKGVDSTLKIQPAKLEDSAVYLCASSLGWDRGPPNYGYTFGSGTRLTVV.